These 19 T cell receptor beta chains share one sample of origin, sequenced in a study of beta chain features in type 1 diabetes. What was sequenced were expressed TCRB transcripts, since all of the isolated RNA had been reverse transcribed. TCRdb keeps only in-frame clones here, not all; method: immunoSEQ multiplex PCR. The table has roughly 230,000 clones, approximately 10% seen once. Broader study findings: Type 1 diabetes patients had TCRB CDR3s that were shorter (moderately but significantly so) in all four CD4+ subsets.

These receptors have no identified antigens. The material sequenced was naive CD4+ T cells from blood. These receptors were collected from a young man with type 1 diabetes.

This clone has more than one count but fewer than ten. J is TRBJ1-5 and V is TRBV7-2; possibly TRBD1 for D (6 bases). This CDR3 comprises 14 residues. Germline V CDR1 and CDR2: SGHTA, FQGNSA. V lost 7 bases to trimming and J lost 3 bases, with 13 bases between them. The CDR3, as DNA: TGTGCCAGCAACCAGGGGAGCCCCAATCAGCCCCAGCATTTT. Its translation: CASNQGSPNQPQHF.

There are a few counts of this clone. This sequence joins TRBV9 and TRBJ2-5, with TRBD1 as a possible D gene (6 bases). CDR3 length equals 15 residues. V was pared by 3 bases and J by 4 bases, with 16 bases between. CDR1 is SGDLS and CDR2 is YYNGEE in the germline V gene. As DNA, the CDR3 is TGTGCCAGCAGCGGATCCGACGGCAGGGGAGAGACCCAGTACTTC. This sequence encodes CASSGSDGRGETQYF.

This sequence joins TRBV5-1 and TRBJ1-4, with 8 bases aligning to TRBD1. CDR1 and CDR2 (germline): SGHRS, YFSETQ. V shed 2 bases and J 5 bases; nucleotides not matched to a gene: 2. The CDR3 extends over 14 amino acids. The CDR3 region is CASSFGQGNEKLFF. CDR3 nucleotides: TGCGCCAGCAGCTTCGGACAGGGAAATGAAAAACTGTTTTTT.

This clone was seen a handful of times. The rearrangement joins TRBV7-3 to TRBJ2-1; D unclear. The CDR3 totals 15 residues. Germline V gene lookup returns CDR1 SGHTA and CDR2 FQGTGA. V dropped 2 bases and J dropped 8 bases, with 16 bases sitting between them. The CDR3 loop reads CASSLSSSALDEQFF. As DNA, the CDR3 is TGTGCCAGCAGCTTATCTTCCAGCGCGCTGGATGAGCAGTTCTTC.

V usage is TRBV6-1 and J usage is TRBJ2-7; 9 bases line up with TRBD1. The CDR3 sequence is 15 residues long. CDR1 is MNHNS and CDR2 is SASEGT in the germline V gene. V was clipped by 5 bases and J by 2 bases; unmatched bases: 7. DNA for the CDR3: TGTGCCAGCAGTCTAACGGGACAGGGCGCCTACGAGCAGTACTTC. As protein: CASSLTGQGAYEQYF.

V is TRBV11-1 and J is TRBJ2-7, with D tentatively TRBD2 (5 bases). The CDR3 is 16 amino acids. V lost 3 bases, J lost 1 base, and 16 bases lay in between. Per the germline V gene, CDR1 is SGHAT and CDR2 is FQDESV (reference sequence). The CDR3, as DNA: TGTGCCAGCAGCTTCAATTTGGTCCCGGGGTCCTACGAGCAGTACTTC. It yields the protein CASSFNLVPGSYEQYF.

The chain is built from TRBV11-3 and TRBJ2-1; tentative D call: TRBD2 (5 bases). The germline gives CDR1 SGHNT, CDR2 YENEEA. This CDR3 is built from 13 residues. Trimming stripped 5 bases from V and 4 bases from J, with 9 bases between. DNA of the CDR3: TGTGCCAGCAGCGATGGCGGGTACAATGAGCAGTTCTTC. This encodes CASSDGGYNEQFF. Combining the CDR3 with reference TRBV11-3 and TRBJ2-1 gives the whole variable domain EAGVVQSPRYKIIEKKQPVAFWCNPISGHNTLYWYLQNLGQGPELLIRYENEEAVDDSQLPKDRFSAERLKGVDSTLKIQPAELGDSAVYLCASSDGGYNEQFFGPGTRLTVL.

The table lists this clone with a few counts. The chain is built from TRBV18 and TRBJ1-1, with 9 bases matching TRBD1. V dropped 4 bases and J dropped 6; count of bases not matched to a gene: 3. The CDR3 is made up of 13 amino acids. Germline V CDR1 and CDR2: KGHSH, LQKENI. CDR3 sequence: CASSRDREAEAFF. CDR3 nucleotides: TGTGCCAGCTCACGGGACAGGGAGGCTGAAGCTTTCTTT.

This rearrangement joins TRBV29-1 to TRBJ1-1; TRBD1 is a possible D gene (6 bases). CDR3 size: 12 residues. V was shortened by 6 bases and J by 5 bases, with 13 bases between the two germline ends. The germline CDR1 and CDR2 sequences are SQVTM and ANQGSEA. The CDR3 DNA reads TGCAGCGTCGGACAGACCATTACTGAAGCTTTCTTT. Translation gives CSVGQTITEAFF.

The CDR3 DNA sequence: TGTGCCAGCAGCTTAGAGAGCGGGGGGACCACGGCCTACGAGCAGTACTTC. It yields the protein CASSLESGGTTAYEQYF. This chain joins TRBV7-8 and TRBJ2-7; 9 bases match TRBD2. The CDR3 has 17 amino acids. After removal of 1 base from V and 2 bases from J, the junction contained 9 bases not matched to a gene. The V gene's germline CDR1 is SGHVS and CDR2 FQNEAQ.

The chain couples TRBV27 to TRBJ1-2, with no clear D. This CDR3 region has 15 residues. Per germline, CDR1 MNHEY and CDR2 SMNVEV (reference sequence). Trimming removed 10 bases from V and 3 bases from J, with 21 bases in between. Written as DNA, the CDR3 is TGTGCCACTACCATCGAGAAGATGATTCACTATGGCTACACCTTC. As protein: CATTIEKMIHYGYTF.

The V gene is TRBV7-3, the J gene TRBJ1-1; D is unresolved. V lost 0 bases, J lost 0 bases, and 5 bases lay in between. The CDR3 consists of 14 residues. Per germline, CDR1 SGHTA and CDR2 FQGTGA. CDR3 sequence: CASSLTPVNTEAFF. CDR3 coding DNA: TGTGCCAGCAGCTTAACACCGGTGAACACTGAAGCTTTCTTT. The full variable domain, rest sourced from reference TRBV7-3 and TRBJ1-1, is GAGVSQTPSNKVTEKGKYVELRCDPISGHTALYWYRQSLGQGPEFLIYFQGTGAADDSGLPNDRFFAVRPEGSVSTLKIQRTERGDSAVYLCASSLTPVNTEAFFGQGTRLTVV.

This clone was seen only once. The V call is TRBV4-3, the J call TRBJ2-3, with 11 bases fitting TRBD2. The V gene's germline CDR1 is LGHNA and CDR2 YSLEER. Trimming took 3 bases from V and 5 from J; bases not matched to a gene: 10. This CDR3 is built from 17 residues. CDR3 DNA sequence: TGCGCCAGCAGCCAGGCACTTAGCGGGGGGGCCGTAGATACGCAGTATTTT. Translation gives CASSQALSGGAVDTQYF.

This clone was seen only a few times. The rearrangement links TRBV9 to TRBJ1-5, with a possible D match to TRBD1 (6 bases). Germline CDR1 reads SGDLS; CDR2 reads YYNGEE. This CDR3 spans 17 amino acids. The V end lost 3 bases, the J end lost 0 bases, and 16 bases lay between the germline ends. CDR3 coding DNA: TGTGCCAGCAGCGGAAACGCGGGGGGCCTTAGCAATCAGCCCCAGCATTTT. Translated, it gives CASSGNAGGLSNQPQHF.

This clone was observed a handful of times. This chain connects TRBV7-9 to TRBJ1-2; 7 nucleotides agree with TRBD1. CDR3 length: 17 amino acids. Germline V gives CDR1 SEHNR, CDR2 FQNEAQ (reference sequence). The ends lost 5 bases at V and 4 bases at J; junction bases unmatched: 16. The CDR3 sequence is CASSPRQGEPPIYGYTF. CDR3 sequence (DNA): TGTGCCAGCAGCCCCAGACAGGGCGAGCCACCAATCTATGGCTACACCTTC.

This chain links TRBV11-1 with TRBJ2-5; 9 nucleotides line up with TRBD2. V shed 2 bases, J shed 3 bases, and the junction held 1 base outside the gene matches. The CDR3 loop spans 14 amino acids. From germline, CDR1 is SGHAT and CDR2 FQDESV (reference sequence). CDR3 region: CASSLQRGEETQYF. In nucleotides, the CDR3 is TGTGCCAGCAGCTTACAGCGGGGGGAAGAGACCCAGTACTTC.

The chain uses TRBV28 and TRBJ2-2; D call uncertain. Germline CDR1 reads MDHEN; CDR2 reads SYDVKM. This CDR3 contains 13 residues. V lost 3 bases and J lost 3, with 5 bases in between. CDR3: CASSLSYTGELFF. DNA of the CDR3: TGTGCCAGCAGTTTGAGTTACACCGGGGAGCTGTTTTTT.

This clone has a handful of counts. The chain uses TRBV19 and TRBJ1-5; 7 nucleotides align to TRBD1. Germline values: CDR1 LNHDA, CDR2 SQIVND (reference sequence). There are 18 residues in the CDR3. The ends lost 6 bases at V and 7 bases at J; junction bases unmatched: 21. The CDR3 nucleotides are TGTGCCAGTAGCCCTAGAGGGGGCAGGGCTACTGGAGAACAGCCCCAGCATTTT. It yields the protein CASSPRGGRATGEQPQHF.

V usage is TRBV7-2 and J usage is TRBJ1-6; D gene uncertain. The CDR3 covers 12 residues. Trimming took off 4 bases at V and 7 bases at J, with 5 bases between the two ends. Germline V gene data show CDR1 as SGHTA and CDR2 as FQGNSA. CDR3 residues: CASSSRNSPLHF. In nucleotides, the CDR3 is TGTGCCAGCAGCTCCCGGAATTCACCCCTCCACTTT.